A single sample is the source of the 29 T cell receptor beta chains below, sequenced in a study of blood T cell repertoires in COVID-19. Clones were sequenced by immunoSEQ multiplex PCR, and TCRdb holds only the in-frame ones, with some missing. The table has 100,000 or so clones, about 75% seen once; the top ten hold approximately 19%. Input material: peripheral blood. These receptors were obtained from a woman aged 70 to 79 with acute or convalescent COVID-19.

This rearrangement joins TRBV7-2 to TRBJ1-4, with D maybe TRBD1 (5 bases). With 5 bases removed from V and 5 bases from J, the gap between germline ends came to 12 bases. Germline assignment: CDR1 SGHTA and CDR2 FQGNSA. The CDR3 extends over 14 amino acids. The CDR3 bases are TGTGCCAGCAGCCTCCAGGCAGGGAATGAAAAACTGTTTTTT. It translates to CASSLQAGNEKLFF.

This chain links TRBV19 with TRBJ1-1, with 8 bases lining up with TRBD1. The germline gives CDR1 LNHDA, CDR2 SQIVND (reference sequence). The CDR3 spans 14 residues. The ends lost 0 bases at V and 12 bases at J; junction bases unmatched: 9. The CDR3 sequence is CASSIDMTGVMTFF. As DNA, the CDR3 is TGTGCCAGTAGTATAGACATGACAGGGGTTATGACTTTCTTT.

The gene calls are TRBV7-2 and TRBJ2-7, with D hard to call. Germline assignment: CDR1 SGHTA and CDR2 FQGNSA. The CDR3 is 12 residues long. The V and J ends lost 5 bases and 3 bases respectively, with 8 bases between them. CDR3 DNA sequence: TGTGCCAGCAGCATTGACTTCTACGAGCAGTACTTC. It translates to CASSIDFYEQYF.

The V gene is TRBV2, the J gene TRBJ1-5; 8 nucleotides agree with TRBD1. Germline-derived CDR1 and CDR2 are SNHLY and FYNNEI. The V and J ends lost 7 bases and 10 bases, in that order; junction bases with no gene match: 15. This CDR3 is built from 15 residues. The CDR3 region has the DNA TGTGCCAGCACCTCCGGACAGGGTCGGGGGGACCCCCAGCATTTT. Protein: CASTSGQGRGDPQHF.

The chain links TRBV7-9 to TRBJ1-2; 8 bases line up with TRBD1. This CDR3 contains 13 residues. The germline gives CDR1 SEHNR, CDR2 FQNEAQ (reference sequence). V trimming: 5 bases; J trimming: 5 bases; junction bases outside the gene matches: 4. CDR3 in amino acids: CASSVGQGYGYTF. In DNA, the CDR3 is TGTGCCAGCAGCGTAGGACAGGGATATGGCTACACCTTC.

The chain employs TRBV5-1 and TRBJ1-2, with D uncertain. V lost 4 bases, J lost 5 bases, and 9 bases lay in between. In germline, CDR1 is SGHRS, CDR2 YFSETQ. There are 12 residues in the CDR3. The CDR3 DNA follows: TGCGCCAGCAGCGCGGCCACATATGGCTACACCTTC. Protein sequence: CASSAATYGYTF.

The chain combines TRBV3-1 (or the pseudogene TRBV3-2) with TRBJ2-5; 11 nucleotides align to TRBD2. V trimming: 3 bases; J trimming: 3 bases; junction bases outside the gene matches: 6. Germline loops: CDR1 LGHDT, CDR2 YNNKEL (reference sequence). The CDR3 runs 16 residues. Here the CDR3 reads CASSQGLLAGEETQYF. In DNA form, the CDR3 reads TGTGCCAGCAGCCAGGGATTACTAGCGGGGGAAGAGACCCAGTACTTC.

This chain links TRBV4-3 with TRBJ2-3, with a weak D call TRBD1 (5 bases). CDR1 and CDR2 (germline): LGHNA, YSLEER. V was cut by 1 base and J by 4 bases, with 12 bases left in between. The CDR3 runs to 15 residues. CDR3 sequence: CASSQGRGGPDTQYF. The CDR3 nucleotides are TGCGCCAGCAGCCAAGGAAGGGGTGGGCCAGATACGCAGTATTTT.

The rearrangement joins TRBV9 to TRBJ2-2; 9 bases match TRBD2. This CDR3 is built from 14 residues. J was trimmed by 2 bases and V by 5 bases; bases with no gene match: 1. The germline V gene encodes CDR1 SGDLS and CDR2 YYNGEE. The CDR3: CASRGLANTGELFF. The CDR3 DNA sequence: TGTGCCAGCAGGGGACTAGCCAACACCGGGGAGCTGTTTTTT.

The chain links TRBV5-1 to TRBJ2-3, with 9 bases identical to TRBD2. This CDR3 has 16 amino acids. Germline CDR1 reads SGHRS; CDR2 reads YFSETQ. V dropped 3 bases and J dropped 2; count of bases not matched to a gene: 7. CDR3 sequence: CASSSQAGGYTDTQYF. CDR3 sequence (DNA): TGCGCCAGCAGCTCCCAAGCGGGGGGCTACACAGATACGCAGTATTTT.

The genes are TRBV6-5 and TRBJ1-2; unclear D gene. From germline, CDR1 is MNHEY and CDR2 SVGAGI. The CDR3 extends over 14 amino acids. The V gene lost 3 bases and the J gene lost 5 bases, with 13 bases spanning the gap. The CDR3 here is CASSYGRGFYGYTF. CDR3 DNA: TGTGCCAGCAGTTATGGTAGAGGGTTTTATGGCTACACCTTC.

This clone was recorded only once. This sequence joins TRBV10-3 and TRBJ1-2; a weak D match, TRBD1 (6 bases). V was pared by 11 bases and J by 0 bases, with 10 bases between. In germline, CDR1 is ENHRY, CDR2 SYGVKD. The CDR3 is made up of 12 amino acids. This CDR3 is CASTGANYGYTF. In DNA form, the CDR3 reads TGTGCCTCGACAGGAGCTAACTATGGCTACACCTTC.

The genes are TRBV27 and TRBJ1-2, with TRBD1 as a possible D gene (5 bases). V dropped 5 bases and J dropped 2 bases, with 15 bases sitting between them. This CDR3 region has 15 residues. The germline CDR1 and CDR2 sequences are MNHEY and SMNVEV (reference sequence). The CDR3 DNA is TGTGCCAGCAGTCCCCAGGAGGGGAACAACTATGGCTACACCTTC. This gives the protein CASSPQEGNNYGYTF.

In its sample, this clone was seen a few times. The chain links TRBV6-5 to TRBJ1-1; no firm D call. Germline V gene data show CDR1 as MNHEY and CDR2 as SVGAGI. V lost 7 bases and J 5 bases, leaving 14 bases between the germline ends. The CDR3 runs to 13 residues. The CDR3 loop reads CASIGERGTEAFF. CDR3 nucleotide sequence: TGTGCCAGCATTGGAGAACGGGGAACTGAAGCTTTCTTT.

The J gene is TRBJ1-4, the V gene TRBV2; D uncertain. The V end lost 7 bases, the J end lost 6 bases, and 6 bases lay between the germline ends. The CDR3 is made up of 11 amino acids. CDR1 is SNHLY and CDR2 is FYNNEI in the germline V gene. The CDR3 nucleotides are TGTGCCAGCATTTCGGATGAAAAACTGTTTTTT. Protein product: CASISDEKLFF.

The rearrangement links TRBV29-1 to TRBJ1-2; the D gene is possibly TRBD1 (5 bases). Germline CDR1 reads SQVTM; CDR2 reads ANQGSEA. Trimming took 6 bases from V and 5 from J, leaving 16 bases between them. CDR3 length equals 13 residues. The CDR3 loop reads CSVGDLFSYGYTF. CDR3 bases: TGCAGCGTGGGGGACTTATTCTCTTATGGCTACACCTTC.

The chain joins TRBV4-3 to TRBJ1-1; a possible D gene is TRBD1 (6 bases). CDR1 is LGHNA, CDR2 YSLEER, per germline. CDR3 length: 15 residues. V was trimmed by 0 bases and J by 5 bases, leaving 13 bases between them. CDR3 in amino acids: CASSQDRGGVTEAFF. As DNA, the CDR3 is TGCGCCAGCAGCCAAGATAGGGGGGGCGTGACTGAAGCTTTCTTT.

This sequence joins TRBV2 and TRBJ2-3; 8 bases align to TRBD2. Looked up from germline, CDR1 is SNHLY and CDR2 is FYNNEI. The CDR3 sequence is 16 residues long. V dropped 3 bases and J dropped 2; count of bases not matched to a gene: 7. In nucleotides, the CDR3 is TGTGCCAGCAGTGATTTGGGACTAGATTACACAGATACGCAGTATTTT. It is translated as CASSDLGLDYTDTQYF. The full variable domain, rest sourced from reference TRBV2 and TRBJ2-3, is EPEVTQTPSHQVTQMGQEVILRCVPISNHLYFYWYRQILGQKVEFLVSFYNNEISEKSEIFDDQFSVERPDGSNFTLKIRSTKLEDSAMYFCASSDLGLDYTDTQYFGPGTRLTVL.

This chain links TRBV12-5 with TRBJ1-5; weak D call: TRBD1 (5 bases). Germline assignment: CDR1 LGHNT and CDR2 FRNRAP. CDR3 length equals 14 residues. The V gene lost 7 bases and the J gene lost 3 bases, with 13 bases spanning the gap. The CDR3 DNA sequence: TGTGCTAGTGTCTCTGACAGCATCAATCAGCCCCAGCATTTT. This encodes CASVSDSINQPQHF.

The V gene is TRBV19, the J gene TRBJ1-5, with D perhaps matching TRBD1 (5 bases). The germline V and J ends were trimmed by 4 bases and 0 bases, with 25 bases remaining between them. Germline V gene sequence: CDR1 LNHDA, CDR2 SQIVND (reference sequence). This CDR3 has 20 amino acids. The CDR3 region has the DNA TGTGCCAGTAGTACCATAAACAGGAAAGACCCCCGTTATAGCAATCAGCCCCAGCATTTT. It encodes CASSTINRKDPRYSNQPQHF.

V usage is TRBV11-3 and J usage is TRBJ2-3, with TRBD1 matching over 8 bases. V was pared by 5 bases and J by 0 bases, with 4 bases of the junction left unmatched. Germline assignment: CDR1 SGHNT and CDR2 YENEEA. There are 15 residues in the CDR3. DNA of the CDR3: TGTGCCAGCAGCCCTGGACAGGGCAGCACAGATACGCAGTATTTT. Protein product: CASSPGQGSTDTQYF.

This chain's CDR3 is CASSVGSRGQIYEQYF. For the CDR3, the DNA is TGTGCCAGCAGCGTAGGGTCCCGGGGACAAATCTACGAGCAGTACTTC. The chain uses TRBV9 and TRBJ2-7; the D gene is possibly TRBD1 (6 bases). This CDR3 is 16 amino acids long. Trimming took 0 bases from V and 3 from J, leaving 16 bases between them. CDR1 and CDR2 from the germline V gene are SGDLS and YYNGEE.

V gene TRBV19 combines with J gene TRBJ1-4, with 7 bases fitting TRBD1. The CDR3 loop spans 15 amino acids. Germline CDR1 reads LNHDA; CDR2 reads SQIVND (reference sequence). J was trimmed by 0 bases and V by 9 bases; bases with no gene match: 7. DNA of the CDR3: TGTGCCAGCATACAGGGGACTGCAACTAATGAAAAACTGTTTTTT. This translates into CASIQGTATNEKLFF.

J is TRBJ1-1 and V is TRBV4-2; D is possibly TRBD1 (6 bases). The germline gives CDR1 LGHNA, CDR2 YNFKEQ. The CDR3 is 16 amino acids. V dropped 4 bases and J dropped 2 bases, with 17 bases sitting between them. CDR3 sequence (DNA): TGTGCCAGCAGCCTTCAGCCCTGGGACACAAACACTGAAGCTTTCTTT. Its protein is CASSLQPWDTNTEAFF.

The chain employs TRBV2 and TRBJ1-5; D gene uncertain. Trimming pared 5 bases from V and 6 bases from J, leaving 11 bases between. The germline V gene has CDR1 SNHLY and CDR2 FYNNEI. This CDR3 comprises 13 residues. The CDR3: CASSPIRGQPQHF. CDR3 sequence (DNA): TGTGCCAGCAGTCCAATAAGAGGTCAGCCCCAGCATTTT.

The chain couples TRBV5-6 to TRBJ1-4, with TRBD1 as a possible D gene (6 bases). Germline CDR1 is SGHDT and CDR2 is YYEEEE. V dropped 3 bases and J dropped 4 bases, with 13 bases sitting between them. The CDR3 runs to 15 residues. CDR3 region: CASSSRTVFNEKLFF. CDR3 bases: TGTGCCAGCAGCTCCCGGACAGTTTTTAATGAAAAACTGTTTTTT.

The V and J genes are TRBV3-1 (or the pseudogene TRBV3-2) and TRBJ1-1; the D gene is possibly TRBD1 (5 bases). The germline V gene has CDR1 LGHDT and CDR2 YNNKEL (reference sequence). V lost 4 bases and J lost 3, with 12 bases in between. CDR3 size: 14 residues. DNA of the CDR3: TGTGCCAGCAGCCCGGGGGAGTGGCACACTGAAGCTTTCTTT. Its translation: CASSPGEWHTEAFF.

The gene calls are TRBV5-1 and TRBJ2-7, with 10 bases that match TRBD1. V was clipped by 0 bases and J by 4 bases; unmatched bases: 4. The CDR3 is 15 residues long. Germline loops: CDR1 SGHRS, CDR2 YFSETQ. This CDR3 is CASSLATGGVYEQYF. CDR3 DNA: TGCGCCAGCAGCTTGGCGACAGGGGGCGTTTACGAGCAGTACTTC.

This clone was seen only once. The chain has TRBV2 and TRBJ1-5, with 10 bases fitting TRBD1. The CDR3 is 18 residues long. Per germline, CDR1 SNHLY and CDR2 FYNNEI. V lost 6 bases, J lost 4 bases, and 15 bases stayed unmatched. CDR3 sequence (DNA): TGTGCCAGCAGATTAGACCGGGACAGGGGCAAGGGAAATCAGCCCCAGCATTTT. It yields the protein CASRLDRDRGKGNQPQHF.